This TCR beta chain was documented in a study of cytomegalovirus exposure and HLA in healthy donors. Study overall: Earlier results showed roughly 120 million unique TCR beta sequences derived from approximately 180 million T cells.

Looked up from germline, CDR1 is MDHEN and CDR2 is SYDVKM. The CDR3 runs to 15 residues. After removal of 2 bases from V and 2 bases from J, the junction contained 4 bases not matched to a gene. This clone was detected once. Its antigen is as yet unknown. Points from the study as a whole: Earlier analysis yielded a pattern in which most TCR beta V segments were productive about 87% or about 30% of the time. The study carried out a later analysis of TCR beta sequences. It associated approximately 15,000 of them with specific HLA alleles at a false discovery rate of 0.05. Accurate prediction of most subjects' HLA-A and HLA-B alleles from TCR beta sequences was reported.

The PCR contained 60 Vbeta and 13 Jbeta primers. TCRdb's table, derived via immunoSEQ multiplex PCR, lists solely in-frame clones and lacks some. The sample lists about 150,000 clones; about 61% were seen once. The receptor's source is a woman between 35 and 50 years old in good health and CMV-seronegative. What was sequenced was PBMCs. The chain uses TRBV28 and TRBJ1-2; 8 bases are shared with TRBD1. The CDR3 coding sequence is TGTGCCAGCAGTTTACCCAGGGGGCGAAACTATGGCTACACCTTC. This gives the protein CASSLPRGRNYGYTF.